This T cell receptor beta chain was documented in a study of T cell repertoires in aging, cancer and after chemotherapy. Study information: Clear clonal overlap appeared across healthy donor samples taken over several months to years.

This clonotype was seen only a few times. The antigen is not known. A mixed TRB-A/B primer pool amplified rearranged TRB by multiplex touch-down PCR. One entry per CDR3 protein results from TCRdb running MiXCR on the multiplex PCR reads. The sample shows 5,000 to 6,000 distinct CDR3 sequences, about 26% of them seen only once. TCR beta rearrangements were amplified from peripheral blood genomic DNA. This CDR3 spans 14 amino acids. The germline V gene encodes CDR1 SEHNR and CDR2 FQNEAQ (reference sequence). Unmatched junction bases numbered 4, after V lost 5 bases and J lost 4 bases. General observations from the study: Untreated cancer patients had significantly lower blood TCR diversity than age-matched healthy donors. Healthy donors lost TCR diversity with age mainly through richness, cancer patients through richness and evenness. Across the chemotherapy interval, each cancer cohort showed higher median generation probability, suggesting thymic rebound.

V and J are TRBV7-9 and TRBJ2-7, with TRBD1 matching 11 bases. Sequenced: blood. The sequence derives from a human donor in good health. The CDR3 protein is CASSQGQGGYEQYF. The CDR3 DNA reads TGTGCCAGCAGCCAGGGACAGGGGGGATACGAGCAGTACTTC.